These 2 T cell receptor beta chains share one sample of origin, sequenced in a study of cytomegalovirus exposure and HLA in healthy donors. The PCR made use of 60 Vbeta and 13 Jbeta primers. The data were produced by immunoSEQ multiplex PCR, yet TCRdb's version contains in-frame clones alone and is incomplete. The sample lists 85,000 to 130,000 clones; 79% were seen once. Sequencing used PBMCs. The receptor source for this set is a female donor in good health and CMV-seropositive.

The sample holds a few counts of this clone. The chain employs TRBV5-1 and TRBJ1-2; 9 bases are a match to TRBD1. Germline CDR1 and CDR2: SGHRS and YFSETQ. Trimming took 4 bases from V and 5 from J; bases not matched to a gene: 3. The CDR3 is 13 amino acids. Here the CDR3 reads CASSPGTGYGYTF. The CDR3 DNA reads as TGCGCCAGCAGCCCTGGGACAGGGTATGGCTACACCTTC.

Here the CDR3 DNA reads TGTGCCACCTCGGCTAGCGGGGCCGCCCTAGAGACCCAGTACTTC. Translating gives CATSASGAALETQYF. V usage is TRBV15 and J usage is TRBJ2-5; TRBD2 agrees at 9 bases. V gave up 8 bases and J gave up 4 bases; unmatched junction bases: 11. Looked up from germline, CDR1 is LNHNV and CDR2 is YYDKDF (reference sequence). The CDR3 sequence is 15 residues long. The full variable domain, its missing parts supplied by reference TRBV15 and TRBJ2-5, is DAMVIQNPRYQVTQFGKPVTLSCSQTLNHNVMYWYQQKSSQAPKLLFHYYDKDFNNEADTPDNFQSRRPNTSFCFLDIRSPGLGDTAMYLCATSASGAALETQYFGPGTRLLVL.